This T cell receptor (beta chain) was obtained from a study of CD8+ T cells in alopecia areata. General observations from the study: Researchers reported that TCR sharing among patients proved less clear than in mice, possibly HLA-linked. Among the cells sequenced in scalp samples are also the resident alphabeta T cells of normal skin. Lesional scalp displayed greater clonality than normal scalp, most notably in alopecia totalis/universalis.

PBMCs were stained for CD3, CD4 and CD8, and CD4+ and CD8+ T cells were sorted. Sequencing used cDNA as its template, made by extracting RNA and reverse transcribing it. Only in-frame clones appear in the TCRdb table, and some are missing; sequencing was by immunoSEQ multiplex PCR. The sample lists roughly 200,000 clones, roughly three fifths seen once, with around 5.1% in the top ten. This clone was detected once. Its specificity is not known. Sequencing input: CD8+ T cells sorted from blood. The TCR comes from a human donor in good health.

The CDR3 protein is CASSPSGGATEAFF. The CDR3 nucleotides are TGTGCCAGCAGCCCAAGTGGGGGAGCCACTGAAGCTTTCTTT. This rearrangement joins TRBV7-8 to TRBJ1-1, with D possibly matching TRBD1 (5 bases). The CDR3 totals 14 residues. The germline V gene encodes CDR1 SGHVS and CDR2 FQNEAQ. V was pared by 5 bases and J by 4 bases, with 14 bases between.